The source of this T cell receptor beta chain is a study of T cell responses to AZD1222 COVID-19 vaccine. Points from the study as a whole: Spike-specific TCR breadth and depth grew following two AZD1222 doses. The study sampled repertoires only after the peak T cell response. Reportedly, close to half of spike-specific TCRs are directed against unmutated variant regions. A mostly white British donor set with more females was recruited, and clonal diversity was possibly underestimated.

Trimming left V 0 bases short and J 7 bases short, with 10 bases between. The CDR3 length is 14 residues. Looked up from germline, CDR1 is MNHEY and CDR2 is SVGAGI. Libraries were prepared by immunoSEQ multiplex PCR; TCRdb keeps only in-frame clonotypes and omits some of them. This sample has under 150,000 clones, with roughly 90% found just once. As for this clone: The antigen is unknown.

Sequenced material: peripheral blood, taken on day 0 of AZD1222 vaccination. The chain links TRBV6-5 to TRBJ2-1; D is uncertain. This TCR was recovered from an adult in good health. The chain's CDR3 is CASSYSRSNNEQFF. In DNA form, the CDR3 reads TGTGCCAGCAGTTACTCGAGGAGTAATAATGAGCAGTTCTTC.